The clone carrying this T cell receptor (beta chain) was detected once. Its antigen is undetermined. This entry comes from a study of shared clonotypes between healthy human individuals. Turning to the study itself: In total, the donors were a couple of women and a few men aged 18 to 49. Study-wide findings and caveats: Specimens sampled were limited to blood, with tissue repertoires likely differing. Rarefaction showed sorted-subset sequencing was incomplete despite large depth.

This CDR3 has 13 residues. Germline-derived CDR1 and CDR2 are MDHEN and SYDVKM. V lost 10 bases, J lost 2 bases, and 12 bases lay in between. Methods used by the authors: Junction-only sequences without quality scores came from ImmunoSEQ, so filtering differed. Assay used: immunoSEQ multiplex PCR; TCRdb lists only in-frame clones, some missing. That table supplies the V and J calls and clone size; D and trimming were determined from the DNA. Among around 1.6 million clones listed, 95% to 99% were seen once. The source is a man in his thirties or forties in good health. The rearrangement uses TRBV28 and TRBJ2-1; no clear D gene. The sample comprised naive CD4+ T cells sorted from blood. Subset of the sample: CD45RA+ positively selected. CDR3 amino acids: CATSVAPYNEQFF. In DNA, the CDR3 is TGTGCCACCTCGGTGGCGCCCTACAATGAGCAGTTCTTC. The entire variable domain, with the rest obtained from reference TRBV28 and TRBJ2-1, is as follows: DVKVTQSSRYLVKRTGEKVFLECVQDMDHENMFWYRQDPGLGLRLIYFSYDVKMKEKGDIPEGYSVSREKKERFSLILESASTNQTSMYLCATSVAPYNEQFFGPGTRLTVL.